This T cell receptor beta chain appears in the sequencing data of a study of cytomegalovirus exposure and HLA in healthy donors (dated by TCRdb to about 2017). Broadly, across the study: The roughly 670 repertoires of the first cohort and the roughly 110 validation repertoires were produced on the same platform, according to a later analysis. Along with the roughly 610-subject first cohort, a separate validation cohort of more than 90 different subjects was used. To predict cytomegalovirus infection status, the study combined high-throughput TCR immunosequencing, statistical association of individual TCRs with disease status, and machine learning. The study aimed to test whether cataloging public T cell receptors could reveal signatures of past pathogen exposure. Broad study findings and their caveats: A later analysis found that TCRs clustered in the first cohort also tended to co-occur in the 130 or so validation repertoires, with roughly 95% of cluster scores above 0. Three of the identified cytomegalovirus-associated TCR beta chains were confirmed in vitro to be specific for cytomegalovirus antigens. Most TCR sequences were seen in very few donors, while some public TCRs were found in many individuals. A later analysis lacked HLA typing for the validation cohort, so it scored co-occurrence in that cohort across all 110 or so repertoires. The study gave a list of 150 to 200 TCR beta chains associated with cytomegalovirus. The authors suggested that the approach could potentially be extended to other disease states and immunological phenotypes. Cytomegalovirus status was reported to be diagnosed by the classifier with high specificity and sensitivity in both the original and validation cohorts.

Donors formed part of the validation cohort, which comprised 95 to 150 subjects and was distinct from the first cohort of over 500 subjects. The library came from the immunoSEQ multiplex PCR assay. As for the authors' bioinformatics: A statistical classification framework was built for diagnosing cytomegalovirus status from the catalog of TCR beta chain sequences. Sourced from immuneACCESS, this table was stored by TCRdb with only in-frame sequences that have V and J called. A share of the clones is absent; for the studies checked, an unresolved V gene accounts for under half, and the remainder has no known explanation. V and J calls and clone size are as listed in that table; D and trimming were resolved from the DNA. The sample data list roughly 130,000 clones, and 70% to 90% of these were observed just once. The top ten clones comprise about 6.4% of the sample. About this clone: Its antigen is not yet known. Base qualities are missing; no much larger clone stands one base away.

Germline trimming amounts to 6 bases on V and 4 bases on J, with 7 as the count of junction bases outside the gene matches. Based on the germline V gene, the CDR1 and CDR2 sequences are KGHSH and LQKENI. The cysteine opens and the phenylalanine closes a CDR3 of 14 amino acids. Only the CDR3 DNA stays, 42 bases, in frame from base 1. The rearrangement combines TRBV18 with TRBJ2-5; TRBD1 matches 8 bases in the middle. This clonotype originated in a woman aged 30 to 39 in good health and CMV-seropositive. The source material was PBMCs. The CDR3 in this case is CASSRQGPRETQYF. The nucleotide sequence reads TGTGCCAGCTCCCGACAGGGGCCCAGAGAGACCCAGTACTTC.